In this sample, the clone carrying this TCR beta chain turned up many times. Its antigen is still unknown. It was RNA transcripts that yielded the amplified TCR beta CDR3 regions. The HTBI primer set drove a first-round RT-PCR of the TCR CDR3. Using its own MiXCR run on the multiplex PCR reads, TCRdb lists one record per CDR3 protein. Found here are about 400,000 distinct CDR3 sequences, about a sixth of them singletons; the top ten hold around a quarter. Germline assignment: CDR1 SGHVS and CDR2 FQNEAQ. The CDR3 loop spans 16 amino acids. After removal of 3 bases from V and 7 bases from J, the junction contained 11 bases not matched to a gene. The sample is drawn from a study of T cells in Graves' hyperthyroidism and ophthalmopathy. Findings of the study overall: In blood, most of the thyroid clonotypes expanded above 0.001 were also present. Ophthalmopathy onset followed model prediction by a median about seven months.

Patients aged 18 to 65 had newly diagnosed hyperthyroidism of under 2 months' duration. A patient was excluded if there was uncontrolled infection, other autoimmune disease, pregnancy or lactation. This clonotype was obtained from a woman in her late teens or twenties with Graves' hyperthyroidism that later progressed to Graves' ophthalmopathy. The V call is TRBV7-8, the J call TRBJ2-1, with 8 bases aligning to TRBD2. Sequencing was performed on blood. This CDR3 is CASSFPSGSLGNEQFF. As DNA, the CDR3 is TGTGCCAGCAGCTTCCCCAGCGGGAGTTTGGGAAATGAGCAGTTCTTC.